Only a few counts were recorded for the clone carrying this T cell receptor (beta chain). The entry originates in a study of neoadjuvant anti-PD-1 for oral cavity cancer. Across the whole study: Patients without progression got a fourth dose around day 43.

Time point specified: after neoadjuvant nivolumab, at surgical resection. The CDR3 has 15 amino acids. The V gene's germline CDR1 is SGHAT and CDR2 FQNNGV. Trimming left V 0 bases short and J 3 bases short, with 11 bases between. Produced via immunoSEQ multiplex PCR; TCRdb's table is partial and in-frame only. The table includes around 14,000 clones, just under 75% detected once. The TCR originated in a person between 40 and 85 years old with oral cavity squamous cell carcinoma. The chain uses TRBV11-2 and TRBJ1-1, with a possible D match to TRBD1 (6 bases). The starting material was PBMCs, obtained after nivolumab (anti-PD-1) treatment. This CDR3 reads CASSLDPGQYTEAFF. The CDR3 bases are TGTGCCAGCAGCTTAGATCCCGGACAGTACACTGAAGCTTTCTTT.